The present entry profiles one TCR beta chain with its context. The antigen remains unidentified. Trimming left V 0 bases short and J 0 bases short, with 10 bases between. Germline-derived CDR1 and CDR2 are SGHRS and YFSETQ. This CDR3 region has 16 residues. It was across several immunoSEQ plates that each subset's genomic DNA was evenly split. With ten immunoSEQ deep assay plates, unsorted PBMC DNA underwent sequencing. Produced via immunoSEQ multiplex PCR; TCRdb's table is partial and in-frame only. Among 450,000 or so clones, 60% to 80% were seen once, and the ten largest hold more than 10%. This sample was included in a study of shared clonotypes between healthy human individuals. The unsorted samples had around 100 million PBMCs used for genomic DNA. Study-wide points: It was the few donors that limited the genetic and exposure-history diversity represented.

The sequence was obtained from a woman in her thirties or forties in good health. Some clones in this sample may be carry-over from other donors' samples. Specimen: PBMCs. This sequence joins TRBV5-1 and TRBJ2-1; possibly TRBD1 or TRBD2 for D (5 bases each). CDR3 nucleotide sequence: TGCGCCAGCAGCTTGGGAGAGGGGAGCTCCTACAATGAGCAGTTCTTC. It encodes CASSLGEGSSYNEQFF.